This T cell receptor beta chain is drawn from a study of shared clonotypes between healthy human individuals. Study at large: Used for every donor were three CD4 naive, three CD4 memory, two CD8 naive and one CD8 memory plate. Study-wide points: Non-shared clonotypes had lower generation probabilities than those shared by all four donors. The study drew on few donors, limiting represented genetic and exposure-history diversity.

Details on this clone: Its matching antigen is unknown.

Tens of thousands of T cell genomes (approximately 0.2 ug DNA) went into each sorted-subset replicate. Repertoires were generated with immunoSEQ multiplex PCR, while TCRdb's copy carries only in-frame clones and drops some. In the table there are 2 million to 2.5 million clones, approximately 95% of which are singletons. This TCR derives from a man aged 18 to 29 in good health. Sequenced input: naive CD4+ T cells sorted from blood. Subset: CD45RA+ positively selected.

The CDR3 nucleotides read TGTGCCAGCAGTGAAGATACGTCGCGGAAGACCCAGTACTTC. Translating gives CASSEDTSRKTQYF. J is TRBJ2-5 and V is TRBV2, with unresolved D. V was shortened by 1 base and J by 6 bases, with 12 bases between the two germline ends. Germline V gene lookup returns CDR1 SNHLY and CDR2 FYNNEI. CDR3 length equals 14 residues.